This T cell receptor beta chain was identified in a study of a mutant IDH1 vaccine in newly diagnosed glioma. Study overall: All eight of the vaccinations patients received fell in weeks 1, 3, 5, 7, 11, 15, 19 and 23. Every participant had undergone radiotherapy, temozolomide, or both before, and most underwent both. Study observations and caveats: Top-clonotype changes in peripheral T cells seemed unrelated to pseudoprogression.

The sample's time point: week 23, last vaccination. A single vaccine dose contained 300 ug of mutant IDH1 20-mer peptide, and topical imiquimod was used with it. About this clone itself: Its matching antigen is unknown.

Profiled with immunoSEQ multiplex PCR; TCRdb holds only in-frame clones, not every one. Here the sample spans about 77,000 clones, around 85% being singletons. The sample here was PBMCs, taken from a glioma patient whose treatment included an IDH1 peptide vaccine. The receptor was isolated from a woman aged 50 to 60 with glioma.

DNA for the CDR3: TGTGCCAGCAGTGAAGCGGACAGGTATTACAATGAGCAGTTCTTC. Protein sequence: CASSEADRYYNEQFF. The chain joins TRBV6-1 to TRBJ2-1; 7 bases are shared with TRBD1. The CDR3 is made up of 15 amino acids. J lost 4 bases, V lost 0 bases, and 3 bases had no gene match. Germline V CDR1 and CDR2: MNHNS, SASEGT.